This T cell receptor beta chain was retrieved from a study of T cell responses to AZD1222 COVID-19 vaccine listed by TCRdb under 2021. With respect to the entire study: AZD1222 recipients given second doses at about 4 weeks or at about 12 weeks were pooled, since spike-specific TCR depth and breadth were not found to differ between the two schedules. Trial participants were enrolled by age into subgroups of 18-55, 56-69 and 70-plus years, and around 150, 29 and 61 TCR-sequenced participants, respectively, were included in these subgroups. A total of roughly 240 trial participants underwent TCR sequencing, of whom 200 to 220 received two doses of AZD1222 and some 26 received two doses of the MenACWY control vaccine. Points the paper makes about the study in general: Reportedly, close to half of the unique spike-specific TCRs recognized epitopes lying outside the regions that are mutated in the B.1.351 and B.1.1.7 variants. The 56-69-year group was small, and its depth increase did not reach significance, likely because of low power. Because no day 14 peak-response samples were available, the repertoires could be characterized only after the peak T cell response. Conclusions about previously exposed vaccinees were limited because only a handful of AZD1222 recipients were SARS-CoV-2 seropositive at baseline. A significant rise in spike-specific TCR breadth and depth was observed after two AZD1222 doses relative to day 0 and relative to MenACWY recipients. The whole spike protein was spanned by vaccine-associated CD4 TCRs, and dominant responses were seen in regions 160-218 and 743-854. Participants were mostly white British and included more females than males, and it was suggested by the authors that clonal diversity may have been underestimated.

The sample's time point label, in plain terms: baseline before first vaccination. Vaccinee samples were obtained from the UK trials COV001 and COV002, which included a single-blind randomized controlled phase 2/3 trial of AZD1222 (ChAdOx1 nCoV-19) in healthy adults. Trial participant PBMC samples were collected at day 0 and day 28 after the second dose for TCRbeta chain sequencing. CDR1 SGHRS and CDR2 YFSETQ were looked up in the germline V gene. The junction carries 6 bases between V and J, which are trimmed by 0 bases and 3 bases respectively. Counted from cysteine to phenylalanine, this CDR3 has 13 amino acids. Of the read, only the CDR3 DNA is kept; its 39 bases are in frame from base 1. The CDR3 regions of human TCRbeta chains were subjected to immunosequencing. The original pipeline was this. Repertoire TCRs were matched against a reference library of SARS-CoV-2-specific TCRs generated with the MIRA antigen-specificity platform. Breadth was defined as the fraction of unique TCRs that were SARS-CoV-2-associated. Depth was defined as the fraction of total T cells that were SARS-CoV-2-associated. Using the MIRA data, every spike-specific TCR was mapped to the spike region that the TCR reacted to and assigned to either a CD4 or a CD8 class. Log10-transformed breadth and depth values were compared by one-way ANOVA with Sidak's multiple comparisons tests. Not all clones reach the TCRdb copy of this immuneACCESS table, which keeps in-frame sequences only. Checked studies attribute under half of the gap to unresolved V genes and leave the rest unexplained. That table is the source of V, J and clone size, and D and trimming were worked out from the DNA. The sample has roughly 45,000 clones on record, 70% to 80% of them singletons. Of the sample, roughly 7.2% falls within the top ten clones.

This clone is classified as medium-sized (0.01 to 0.1%). Its antigen specificity is not known. The record has no base qualities; no much larger clone is one base away. This specimen consisted of peripheral blood, obtained on day 0 of AZD1222 vaccination. The rearranged chain carries TRBV5-1 and TRBJ1-2, with the D gene uncertain. The TCR was taken from an adult in good health. The nucleotide sequence is TGCGCCAGCAGCTTGGGAGGCCACTATGGCTACACCTTC. Translated, this is CASSLGGHYGYTF.